Sequencing of this T cell receptor (beta chain) was carried out in a study of OX40 agonist ivuxolimab in advanced cancers. CDR1 and CDR2 from the germline V gene are MDHEN and SYDVKM. The CDR3 sequence is 11 residues long. With V trimmed by 6 bases and J by 12 bases, 5 bases remained unmatched. Using immunoSEQ multiplex PCR, the repertoire was profiled, and TCRdb retains in-frame clones only, with some absent. Among about 99,000 clones listed, about 91% were seen once. The sequence was collected from an adult with an advanced solid tumor such as melanoma, head and neck, liver or kidney cancer. The sample in question was CD4+ or CD8+ T cells sorted from blood, obtained in a trial of the OX40 agonist ivuxolimab. This sequence joins TRBV28 and TRBJ1-1; 9 nucleotides line up with TRBD1. The CDR3 DNA sequence: TGTGCCAGCAGCGGACAGGGGAAAACTTTCTTT. Translation gives CASSGQGKTFF.